Described below is a single TCR beta chain sequence and its context. This record comes from a study of blood T cell repertoires in COVID-19. Germline V CDR1 and CDR2: LGHDT, YNNKEL (reference sequence). Deletions cut 1 base from V and 7 bases from J, with 13 bases between. This CDR3 contains 14 residues. Participant ages covered roughly 18 to 89 years across 24 US areas. Two negative PCRs, clearance, or symptom resolution had been documented for recovered Cohort 3 donors. Clones were read by immunoSEQ multiplex PCR, and TCRdb kept only the in-frame ones, dropping some. The sample consists of 200,000 to 250,000 clones, about 82% of them appearing once.

The source is a woman aged 50 to 65 who had recovered from COVID-19. Specimen: PBMCs or T cells enriched from blood (not recorded which). V is TRBV3-1 (or the pseudogene TRBV3-2) and J is TRBJ1-2; no reliable D call. CDR3 sequence (DNA): TGTGCCAGCAGCCAAGCGTCAGGTGTCGGTGGCTACACCTTC. It encodes CASSQASGVGGYTF.